The rows below give T cell receptor beta chains drawn from one sample of a study of cytomegalovirus exposure and HLA in healthy donors. Here immunoSEQ multiplex PCR was the method, and the copy in TCRdb shows in-frame clones only, minus some. The table includes about 150,000 clones, about 74% detected once. Sequencing input: PBMCs. All receptors come from a man between 35 and 55 years old in good health and CMV-seropositive. Each CDR3 is given without its conserved first and last residue. The order of the fields is CDR3 protein, V gene, J gene.

cdr3_aa: ASGLFETGAGNTIY
v_call: TRBV12-5
j_call: TRBJ1-3

cdr3_aa: ASGQGLGSGEQY
v_call: TRBV6-1
j_call: TRBJ2-7

cdr3_aa: ASKRLAGAPDTQY
v_call: TRBV2
j_call: TRBJ2-3

cdr3_aa: ASSLGTSGELF
v_call: TRBV5-6
j_call: TRBJ2-2

cdr3_aa: ASSRSPATNEKLF
v_call: TRBV19
j_call: TRBJ1-4

cdr3_aa: ASSATSGSIAYEQY
v_call: TRBV5-1
j_call: TRBJ2-7

cdr3_aa: ASSRGQGMAEQY
v_call: TRBV7-3
j_call: TRBJ2-7

cdr3_aa: ASSQGILRRALGNTIY
v_call: TRBV4-1
j_call: TRBJ1-3

cdr3_aa: ASSQARDSQY
v_call: TRBV4-2
j_call: TRBJ2-5

cdr3_aa: ASSILLAGGSPYNEQF
v_call: TRBV19
j_call: TRBJ2-1

cdr3_aa: ASSLASGRGPEAF
v_call: TRBV28
j_call: TRBJ1-1

cdr3_aa: ASSQPSGRRGGYT
v_call: TRBV5-4
j_call: TRBJ1-2

cdr3_aa: ASSPRGSGSSYEQF
v_call: TRBV18
j_call: TRBJ2-1

cdr3_aa: ASSLEQSSQPQH
v_call: TRBV7-8
j_call: TRBJ1-5

cdr3_aa: ASSIGPPGHQPQH
v_call: TRBV19
j_call: TRBJ1-5

cdr3_aa: ASNPGAPEKTSGRISYNEQF
v_call: TRBV5-1
j_call: TRBJ2-1

cdr3_aa: ASSTGQGAADTQY
v_call: TRBV6-5
j_call: TRBJ2-3

cdr3_aa: ATSRSRGYNEQF
v_call: TRBV15
j_call: TRBJ2-1

cdr3_aa: ATRGGFYTEAF
v_call: TRBV28
j_call: TRBJ1-1

cdr3_aa: SVEENSNQPQH
v_call: TRBV29-1
j_call: TRBJ1-5

cdr3_aa: ASSPGQNNEQF
v_call: TRBV7-3
j_call: TRBJ2-1

cdr3_aa: AISGEYEQY
v_call: TRBV10-3
j_call: TRBJ2-7

cdr3_aa: ASSLAGARNEQF
v_call: TRBV7-9
j_call: TRBJ2-1

cdr3_aa: ASSYGQRNYGYT
v_call: TRBV6-6
j_call: TRBJ1-2

cdr3_aa: ASSKQGAGQPQH
v_call: TRBV21-1
j_call: TRBJ1-5

cdr3_aa: AIRRVAYTDTQY
v_call: TRBV10-3
j_call: TRBJ2-3